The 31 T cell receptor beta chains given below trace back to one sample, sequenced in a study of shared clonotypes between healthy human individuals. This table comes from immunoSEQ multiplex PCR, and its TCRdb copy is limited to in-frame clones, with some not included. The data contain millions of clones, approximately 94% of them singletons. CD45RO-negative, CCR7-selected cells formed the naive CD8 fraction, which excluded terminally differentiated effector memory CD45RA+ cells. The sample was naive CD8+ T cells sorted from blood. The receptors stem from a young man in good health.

Written as DNA, the CDR3 is TGTGCCAGCAGTTTTTTGCAGGATCACGAGCAGTACTTC. Its translation is CASSFLQDHEQYF. This chain joins TRBV28 and TRBJ2-7; D is unresolved. Germline V gene sequence: CDR1 MDHEN, CDR2 SYDVKM. CDR3 length equals 13 residues. Deletions cut 3 bases from V and 5 bases from J, with 11 bases between.

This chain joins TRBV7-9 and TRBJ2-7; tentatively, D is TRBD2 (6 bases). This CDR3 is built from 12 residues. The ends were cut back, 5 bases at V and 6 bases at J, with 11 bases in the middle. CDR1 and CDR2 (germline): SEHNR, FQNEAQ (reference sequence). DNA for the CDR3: TGTGCCAGCAGCCAGGAGGGGTCCGAGCAGTACTTC. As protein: CASSQEGSEQYF. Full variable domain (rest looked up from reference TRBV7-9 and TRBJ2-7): DTGVSQNPRHKITKRGQNVTFRCDPISEHNRLYWYRQTLGQGPEFLTYFQNEAQLEKSRLLSDRFSAERPKGSFSTLEIQRTEQGDSAMYLCASSQEGSEQYFGPGTRLTVT.

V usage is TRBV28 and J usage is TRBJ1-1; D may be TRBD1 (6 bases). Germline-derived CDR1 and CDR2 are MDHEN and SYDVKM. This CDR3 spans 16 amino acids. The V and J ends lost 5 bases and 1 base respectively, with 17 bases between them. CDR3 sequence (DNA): TGTGCCAGCAGTATCTCCTCACAGGGATGGAACACTGAAGCTTTCTTT. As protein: CASSISSQGWNTEAFF.

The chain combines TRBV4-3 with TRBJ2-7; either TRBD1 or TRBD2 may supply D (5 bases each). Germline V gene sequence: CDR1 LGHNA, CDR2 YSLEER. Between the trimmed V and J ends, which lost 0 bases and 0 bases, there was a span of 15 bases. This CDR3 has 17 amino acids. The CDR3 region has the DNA TGCGCCAGCAGCCAAGAATTGTCGGCAGGGAGCTCCTACGAGCAGTACTTC. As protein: CASSQELSAGSSYEQYF.

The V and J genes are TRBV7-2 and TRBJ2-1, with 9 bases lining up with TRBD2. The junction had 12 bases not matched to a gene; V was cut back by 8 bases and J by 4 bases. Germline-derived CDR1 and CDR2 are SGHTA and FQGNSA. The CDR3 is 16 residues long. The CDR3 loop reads CASPLGRLADYNEQFF. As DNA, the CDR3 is TGTGCCAGCCCCCTAGGGCGACTAGCGGATTACAATGAGCAGTTCTTC. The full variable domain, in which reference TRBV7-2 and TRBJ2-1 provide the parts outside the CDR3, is GAGVSQSPSNKVTEKGKDVELRCDPISGHTALYWYRQSLGQGLEFLIYFQGNSAPDKSGLPSDRFSAERTGGSVSTLTIQRTQQEDSAVYLCASPLGRLADYNEQFFGPGTRLTVL.

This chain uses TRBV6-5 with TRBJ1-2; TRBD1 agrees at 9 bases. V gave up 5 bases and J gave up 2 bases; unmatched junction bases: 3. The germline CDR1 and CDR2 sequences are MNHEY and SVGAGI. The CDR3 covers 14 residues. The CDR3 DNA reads TGTGCCAGCAGTGGACAGGGGACCAACTATGGCTACACCTTC. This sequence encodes CASSGQGTNYGYTF.

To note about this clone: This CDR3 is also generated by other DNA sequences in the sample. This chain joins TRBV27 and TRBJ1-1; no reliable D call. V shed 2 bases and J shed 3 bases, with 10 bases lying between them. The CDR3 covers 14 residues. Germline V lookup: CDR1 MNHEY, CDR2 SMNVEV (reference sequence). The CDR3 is CASSLVGADTEAFF. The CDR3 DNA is TGTGCCAGCAGTTTAGTGGGCGCGGACACTGAAGCTTTCTTT.

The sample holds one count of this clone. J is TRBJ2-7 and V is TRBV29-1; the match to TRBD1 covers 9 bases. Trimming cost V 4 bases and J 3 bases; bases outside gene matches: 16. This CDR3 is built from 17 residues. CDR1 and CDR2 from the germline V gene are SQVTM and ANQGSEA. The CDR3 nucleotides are TGCAGCGTTGTAGGGATAGTCTCGACAGGGGGGATCTACGAGCAGTACTTC. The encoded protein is CSVVGIVSTGGIYEQYF.

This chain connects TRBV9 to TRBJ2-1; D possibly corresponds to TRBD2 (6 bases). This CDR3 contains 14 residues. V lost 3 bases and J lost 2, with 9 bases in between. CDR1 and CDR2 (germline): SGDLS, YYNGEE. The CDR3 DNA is TGTGCCAGCAGCGAAGGGACTGCCTACAATGAGCAGTTCTTC. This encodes CASSEGTAYNEQFF.

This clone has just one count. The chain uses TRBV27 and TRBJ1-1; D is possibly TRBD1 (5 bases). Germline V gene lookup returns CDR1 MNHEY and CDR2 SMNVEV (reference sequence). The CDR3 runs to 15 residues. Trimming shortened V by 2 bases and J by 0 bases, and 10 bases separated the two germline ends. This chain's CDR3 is CASSLNLGLNTEAFF. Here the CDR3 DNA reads TGTGCCAGCAGTTTAAATCTGGGGCTGAACACTGAAGCTTTCTTT.

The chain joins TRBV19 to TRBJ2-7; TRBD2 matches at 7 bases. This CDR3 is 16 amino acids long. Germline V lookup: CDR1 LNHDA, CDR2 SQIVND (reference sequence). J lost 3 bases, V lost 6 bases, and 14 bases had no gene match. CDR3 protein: CASSLGLAALGYEQYF. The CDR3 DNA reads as TGTGCCAGTAGCCTGGGGCTAGCGGCACTCGGCTACGAGCAGTACTTC.

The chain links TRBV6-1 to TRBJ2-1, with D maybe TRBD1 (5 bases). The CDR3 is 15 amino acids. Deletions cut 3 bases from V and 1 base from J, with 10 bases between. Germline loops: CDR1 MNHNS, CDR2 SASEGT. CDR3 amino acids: CASSEWGASYNEQFF. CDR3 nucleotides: TGTGCCAGCAGTGAGTGGGGCGCTTCCTACAATGAGCAGTTCTTC.

CDR3 bases: TGCGCCAGCAGCCATTTCGGCGGGAGGGTGGATGGGGCCAACGTCCTGACTTTC. Translated: CASSHFGGRVDGANVLTF. This sequence joins TRBV4-1 and TRBJ2-6; 9 bases are a match to TRBD2. CDR3 length equals 18 residues. Germline V gene lookup returns CDR1 MGHRA and CDR2 YSYEKL. With V trimmed by 3 bases and J by 3 bases, 9 bases remained unmatched.

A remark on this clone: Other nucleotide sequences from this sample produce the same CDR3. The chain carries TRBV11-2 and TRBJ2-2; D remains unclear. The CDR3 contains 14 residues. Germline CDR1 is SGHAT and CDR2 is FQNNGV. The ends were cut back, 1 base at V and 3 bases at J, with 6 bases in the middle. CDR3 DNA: TGTGCCAGCAGCTTAGGGACCTACACCGGGGAGCTGTTTTTT. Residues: CASSLGTYTGELFF.

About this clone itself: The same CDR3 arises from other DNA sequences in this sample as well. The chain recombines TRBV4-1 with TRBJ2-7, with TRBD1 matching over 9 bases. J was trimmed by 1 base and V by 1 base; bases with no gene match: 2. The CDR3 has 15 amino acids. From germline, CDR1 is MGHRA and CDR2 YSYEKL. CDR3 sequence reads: CASSQGDRASYEQYF. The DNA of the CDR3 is TGCGCCAGCAGCCAAGGGGACAGGGCATCCTACGAGCAGTACTTC.

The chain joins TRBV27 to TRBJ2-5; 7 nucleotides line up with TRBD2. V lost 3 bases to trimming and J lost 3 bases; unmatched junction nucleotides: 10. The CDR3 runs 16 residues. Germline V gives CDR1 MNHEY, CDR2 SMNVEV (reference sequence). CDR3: CASSLILAGIKETQYF. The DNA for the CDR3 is TGTGCCAGCAGTTTGATATTAGCGGGTATTAAAGAGACCCAGTACTTC.

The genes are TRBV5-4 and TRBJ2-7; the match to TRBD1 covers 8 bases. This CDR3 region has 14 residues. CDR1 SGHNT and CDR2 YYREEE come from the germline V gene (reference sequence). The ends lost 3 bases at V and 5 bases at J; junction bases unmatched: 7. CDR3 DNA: TGTGCCAGCAGCTCCCTGACAGGGGACCACGAGCAGTACTTC. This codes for CASSSLTGDHEQYF.

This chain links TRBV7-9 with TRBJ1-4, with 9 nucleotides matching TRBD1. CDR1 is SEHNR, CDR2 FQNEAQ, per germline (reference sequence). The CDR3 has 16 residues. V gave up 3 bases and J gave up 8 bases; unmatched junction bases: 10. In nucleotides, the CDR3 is TGTGCCAGCAGCTTGCCCCCGGGACAGGGTAACGAAAAACTGTTTTTT. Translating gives CASSLPPGQGNEKLFF.

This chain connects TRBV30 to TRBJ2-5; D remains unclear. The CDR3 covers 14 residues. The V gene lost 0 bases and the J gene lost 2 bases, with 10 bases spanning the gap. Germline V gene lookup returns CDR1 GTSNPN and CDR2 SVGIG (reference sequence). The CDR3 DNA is TGTGCCTGGAGTGTATACAGCGCTCAAGAGACCCAGTACTTC. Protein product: CAWSVYSAQETQYF. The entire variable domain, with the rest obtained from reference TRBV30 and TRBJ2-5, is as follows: SQTIHQWPATLVQPVGSPLSLECTVEGTSNPNLYWYRQAAGRGLQLLFYSVGIGQISSEVPQNLSASRPQDRQFILSSKKLLLSDSGFYLCAWSVYSAQETQYFGPGTRLLVL.

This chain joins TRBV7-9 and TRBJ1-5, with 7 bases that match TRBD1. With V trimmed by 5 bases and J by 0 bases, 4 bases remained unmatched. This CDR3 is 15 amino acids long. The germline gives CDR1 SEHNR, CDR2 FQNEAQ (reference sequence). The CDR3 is CASSDGQASNQPQHF. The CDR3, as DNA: TGTGCCAGCAGCGACGGACAGGCTAGCAATCAGCCCCAGCATTTT.

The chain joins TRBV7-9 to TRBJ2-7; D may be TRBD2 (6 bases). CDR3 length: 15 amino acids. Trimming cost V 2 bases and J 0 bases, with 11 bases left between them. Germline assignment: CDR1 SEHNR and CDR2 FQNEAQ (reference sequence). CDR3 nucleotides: TGTGCCAGCAGCTTAATTTCGGGAGCCTCCTACGAGCAGTACTTC. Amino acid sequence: CASSLISGASYEQYF. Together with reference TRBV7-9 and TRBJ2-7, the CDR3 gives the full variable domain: DTGVSQNPRHKITKRGQNVTFRCDPISEHNRLYWYRQTLGQGPEFLTYFQNEAQLEKSRLLSDRFSAERPKGSFSTLEIQRTEQGDSAMYLCASSLISGASYEQYFGPGTRLTVT.

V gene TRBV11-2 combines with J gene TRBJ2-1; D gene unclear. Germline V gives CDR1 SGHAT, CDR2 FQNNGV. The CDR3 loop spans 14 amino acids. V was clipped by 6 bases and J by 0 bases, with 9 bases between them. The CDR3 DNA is TGTGCCAGCAGAAGTGGCGGCTCCTACAATGAGCAGTTCTTC. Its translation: CASRSGGSYNEQFF.

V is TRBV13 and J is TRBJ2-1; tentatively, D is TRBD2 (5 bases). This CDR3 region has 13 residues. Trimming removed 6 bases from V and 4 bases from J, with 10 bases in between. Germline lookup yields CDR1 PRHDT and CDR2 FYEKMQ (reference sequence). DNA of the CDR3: TGTGCCAGCAGGGGAGAACGGTACAATGAGCAGTTCTTC. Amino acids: CASRGERYNEQFF.

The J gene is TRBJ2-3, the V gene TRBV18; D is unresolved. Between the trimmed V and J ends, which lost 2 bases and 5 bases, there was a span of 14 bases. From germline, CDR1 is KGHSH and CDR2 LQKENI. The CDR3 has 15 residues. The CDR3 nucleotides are TGTGCCAGCTCACCATTAGTTAACGGAATAGATACGCAGTATTTT. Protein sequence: CASSPLVNGIDTQYF.

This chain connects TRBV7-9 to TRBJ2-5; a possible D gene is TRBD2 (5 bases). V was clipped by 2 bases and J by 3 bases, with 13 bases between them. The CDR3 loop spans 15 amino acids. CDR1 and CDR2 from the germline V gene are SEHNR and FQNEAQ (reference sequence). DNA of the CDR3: TGTGCCAGCAGCTTATTCGCAGAGGGCGAAGAGACCCAGTACTTC. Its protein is CASSLFAEGEETQYF.

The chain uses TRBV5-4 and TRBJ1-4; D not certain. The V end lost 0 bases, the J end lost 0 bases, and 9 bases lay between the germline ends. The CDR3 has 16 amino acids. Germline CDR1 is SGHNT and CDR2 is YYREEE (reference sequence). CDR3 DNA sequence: TGTGCCAGCAGCTTGGCCGGGGTACCAACTAATGAAAAACTGTTTTTT. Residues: CASSLAGVPTNEKLFF. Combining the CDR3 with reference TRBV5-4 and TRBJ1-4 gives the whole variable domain ETGVTQSPTHLIKTRGQQVTLRCSSQSGHNTVSWYQQALGQGPQFIFQYYREEENGRGNFPPRFSGLQFPNYSSELNVNALELDDSALYLCASSLAGVPTNEKLFFGSGTQLSVL.

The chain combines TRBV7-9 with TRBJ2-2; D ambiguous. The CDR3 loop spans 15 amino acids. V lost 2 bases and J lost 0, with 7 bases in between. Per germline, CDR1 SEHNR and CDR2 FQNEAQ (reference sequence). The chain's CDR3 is CASSLQRSNTGELFF. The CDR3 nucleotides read TGTGCCAGCAGCTTACAGCGCTCGAACACCGGGGAGCTGTTTTTT.

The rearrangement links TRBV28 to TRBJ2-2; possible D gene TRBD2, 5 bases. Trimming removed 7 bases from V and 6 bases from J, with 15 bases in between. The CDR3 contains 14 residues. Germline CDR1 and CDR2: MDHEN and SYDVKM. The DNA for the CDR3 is TGTGCCAGCACAGATCCGGGGATCGCCGGGGAGCTGTTTTTT. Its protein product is CASTDPGIAGELFF. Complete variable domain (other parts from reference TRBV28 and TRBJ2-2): DVKVTQSSRYLVKRTGEKVFLECVQDMDHENMFWYRQDPGLGLRLIYFSYDVKMKEKGDIPEGYSVSREKKERFSLILESASTNQTSMYLCASTDPGIAGELFFGEGSRLTVL.

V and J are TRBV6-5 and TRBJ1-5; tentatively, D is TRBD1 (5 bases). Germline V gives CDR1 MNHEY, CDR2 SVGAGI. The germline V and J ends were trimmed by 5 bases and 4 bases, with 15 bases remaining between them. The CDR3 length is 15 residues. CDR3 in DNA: TGTGCCAGCAGTCCCGGGACCGTTACAAATCAGCCCCAGCATTTT. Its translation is CASSPGTVTNQPQHF.

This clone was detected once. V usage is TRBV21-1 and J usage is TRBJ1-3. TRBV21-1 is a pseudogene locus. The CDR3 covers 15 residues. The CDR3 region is CASSPPRVSGNTIYF. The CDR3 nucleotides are TGTGCCAGCAGCCCCCCACGGGTCTCTGGAAACACCATATATTTT.

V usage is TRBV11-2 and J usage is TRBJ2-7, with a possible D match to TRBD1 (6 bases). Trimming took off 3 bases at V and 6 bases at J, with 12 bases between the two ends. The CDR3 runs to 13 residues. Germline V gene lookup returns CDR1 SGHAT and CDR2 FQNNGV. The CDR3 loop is CASSFMGAGEQYF. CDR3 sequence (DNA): TGTGCCAGCAGCTTTATGGGGGCAGGCGAGCAGTACTTC.